This T cell receptor beta chain was identified during a study of T cells in Graves' hyperthyroidism and ophthalmopathy. Study-level points and caveats: Ophthalmopathy onset followed model prediction by a median around 6.9 months.

The V segment lost 3 bases and the J segment 5 bases; nucleotides outside the gene matches: 12. The CDR3 has 17 residues. The germline gives CDR1 SGHAT, CDR2 FQDESV (reference sequence). This clonotype occurred a few times. The antigen is undetermined. Researchers took RNA transcripts and amplified the TCR beta CDR3 regions from them. First-round RT-PCR with HTBI primers amplified the TCR CDR3 region. MiXCR was run by TCRdb on the multiplex PCR reads, yielding one entry per CDR3 protein. The sample holds 550,000 to 700,000 distinct CDR3 sequences; around 15% are singletons and the top ten take approximately 4.3%.

The receptor was isolated from a woman aged 40 to 49 with Graves' ophthalmopathy. What was sequenced was blood. The chain uses TRBV11-1 and TRBJ2-1, with 8 positions matching TRBD2. CDR3 sequence: CASSLPLGERGNNEQFF. CDR3 nucleotide sequence: TGTGCCAGCAGCTTGCCCTTGGGGGAGCGGGGGAACAATGAGCAGTTCTTC.